Listed here are 19 T cell receptor beta chains from one sample, sequenced in a study of control samples from healthy donors and cancer patients. Method: immunoSEQ multiplex PCR; TCRdb's copy keeps in-frame clones and lacks some. The sample lists 110,000 or so clones; 85% to 90% were seen once. The sequenced sample consisted of blood. The origin of the receptors is a man aged 25 to 45 in good health.

The gene calls are TRBV5-1 and TRBJ2-6, with unresolved D. V lost 2 bases and J lost 2, with 2 bases in between. From germline, CDR1 is SGHRS and CDR2 YFSETQ. The CDR3 is made up of 13 amino acids. The CDR3 is CASSFAGANVLTF. The CDR3 DNA follows: TGCGCCAGCAGCTTTGCTGGGGCCAACGTCCTGACTTTC.

The V gene is TRBV14, the J gene TRBJ2-1; 8 nucleotides match TRBD1. With V trimmed by 4 bases and J by 5 bases, 22 bases remained unmatched. Looked up from germline, CDR1 is SGHDN and CDR2 is FVKESK. CDR3 length equals 20 residues. This CDR3 reads CASSRGSRWIGQGGHNEQFF. The CDR3 nucleotides are TGTGCCAGCAGCCGAGGAAGTCGGTGGATTGGACAGGGAGGACACAATGAGCAGTTCTTC.

This sequence joins TRBV24-1 and TRBJ1-4; no clear D. Germline CDR1 is KGHDR and CDR2 is SFDVKD. The CDR3 spans 14 residues. Trimming stripped 2 bases from V and 5 bases from J, with 8 bases between. CDR3 sequence (DNA): TGTGCCACCAGTGATTCGACGACGAATGAAAAACTGTTTTTT. As protein: CATSDSTTNEKLFF.

The chain employs TRBV5-6 and TRBJ1-2, with 9 bases aligning to TRBD1. This CDR3 is built from 15 residues. V shed 3 bases, J shed 3 bases, and the junction held 6 bases outside the gene matches. Germline lookup yields CDR1 SGHDT and CDR2 YYEEEE. The CDR3 sequence is CASSSRGQGYYGYTF. CDR3 in DNA: TGTGCCAGCAGCTCGCGCGGACAGGGGTACTATGGCTACACCTTC.

The table lists this clone with a count of one. The chain recombines TRBV19 with TRBJ1-1; maybe TRBD1 (6 bases). The germline CDR1 and CDR2 sequences are LNHDA and SQIVND (reference sequence). This CDR3 is 12 amino acids long. The germline V and J ends were trimmed by 6 bases and 4 bases, with 9 bases remaining between them. CDR3 DNA: TGTGCCAGTAGGAGGGGGACCACTGAAGCTTTCTTT. This encodes CASRRGTTEAFF.

The rearrangement joins TRBV10-3 to TRBJ2-1; either TRBD1 or TRBD2 may fit D (5 bases each). The germline V gene encodes CDR1 ENHRY and CDR2 SYGVKD. The V end lost 7 bases, the J end lost 7 bases, and 14 bases lay between the germline ends. CDR3 length equals 13 residues. The CDR3 spells CAIMGPRRNEQFF. CDR3 DNA sequence: TGTGCCATCATGGGACCCAGACGGAATGAGCAGTTCTTC.

The chain couples TRBV18 to TRBJ2-2, with 8 nucleotides matching TRBD1. The CDR3 runs to 16 residues. V shed 2 bases, J shed 3 bases, and the junction held 5 bases outside the gene matches. From germline, CDR1 is KGHSH and CDR2 LQKENI. This CDR3 reads CASSPGVDRDTGELFF. In nucleotides, the CDR3 is TGTGCCAGCTCACCAGGTGTGGACAGGGACACCGGGGAGCTGTTTTTT.

This clone was recorded once. The gene calls are TRBV2 and TRBJ2-5, with TRBD1 matching over 10 bases. This CDR3 region has 15 residues. V was pared by 2 bases and J by 4 bases, with 4 bases of the junction left unmatched. Germline V gene sequence: CDR1 SNHLY, CDR2 FYNNEI. CDR3 DNA: TGTGCCAGCAGTGAAAGGGGGACAGGGGCAGAGACCCAGTACTTC. It translates to CASSERGTGAETQYF.

V is TRBV6-5 and J is TRBJ2-7; D ambiguous. Trimming shortened V by 0 bases and J by 4 bases, and 7 bases separated the two germline ends. Germline V gene lookup returns CDR1 MNHEY and CDR2 SVGAGI. The CDR3 sequence is 13 residues long. DNA of the CDR3: TGTGCCAGCAGTTACTCAGACGGGTACGAGCAGTACTTC. This translates into CASSYSDGYEQYF.

The V and J genes are TRBV5-1 and TRBJ1-1; 10 nucleotides line up with TRBD1. The germline gives CDR1 SGHRS, CDR2 YFSETQ. V lost 6 bases, J lost 0 bases, and 5 bases stayed unmatched. This CDR3 comprises 15 residues. The CDR3: CASTRDRGMNTEAFF. CDR3 nucleotide sequence: TGCGCCAGCACCCGGGACAGGGGTATGAACACTGAAGCTTTCTTT. Full variable domain (rest looked up from reference TRBV5-1 and TRBJ1-1): KAGVTQTPRYLIKTRGQQVTLSCSPISGHRSVSWYQQTPGQGLQFLFEYFSETQRNKGNFPGRFSGRQFSNSRSEMNVSTLELGDSALYLCASTRDRGMNTEAFFGQGTRLTVV.

V gene TRBV10-3 combines with J gene TRBJ1-6, with D perhaps TRBD1 (6 bases). The ends were cut back, 8 bases at V and 7 bases at J, with 12 bases in the middle. CDR1 and CDR2 from the germline V gene are ENHRY and SYGVKD. The CDR3 extends over 13 amino acids. CDR3 nucleotides: TGTGCCATCCAGGGGAATGGGAATTCACCCCTCCACTTT. It codes for CAIQGNGNSPLHF.

V gene TRBV5-5 combines with J gene TRBJ2-2; TRBD2 matches 10 bases. Germline CDR1 is SGHKS and CDR2 is YYEKEE (reference sequence). The CDR3 sequence is 16 residues long. J gave up 9 bases and V 4 bases, and 12 bases lay outside the gene matches. The CDR3 coding sequence is TGTGCCAGCAGCGGGCAAAGGACTAGCGGTAACAGGGAGCTGTTTTTT. As protein: CASSGQRTSGNRELFF.

The rearrangement joins TRBV12-3 or TRBV12-4 to TRBJ1-2, with D uncertain. Deletions cut 2 bases from V and 2 bases from J, with 6 bases between. This CDR3 spans 13 amino acids. The CDR3 reads CASSLSNNYGYTF. The DNA of the CDR3 is TGTGCCAGCAGTTTATCCAACAACTATGGCTACACCTTC.

This clone was seen once. The chain links TRBV27 to TRBJ1-5; D is ambiguous. This CDR3 contains 15 residues. V lost 6 bases to trimming and J lost 5 bases, with 17 bases between them. From germline, CDR1 is MNHEY and CDR2 SMNVEV (reference sequence). CDR3 residues: CASRLTSEGHQPQHF. CDR3 in DNA: TGTGCCAGCAGACTTACGAGCGAAGGCCATCAGCCCCAGCATTTT.

V gene TRBV30 combines with J gene TRBJ1-5, with 7 bases matching TRBD1. The CDR3 consists of 13 residues. After removal of 3 bases from V and 5 bases from J, the junction contained 4 bases not matched to a gene. Germline-derived CDR1 and CDR2 are GTSNPN and SVGIG (reference sequence). The CDR3 loop reads CAWSPTGDQPQHF. CDR3 DNA sequence: TGTGCCTGGAGCCCAACAGGGGATCAGCCCCAGCATTTT.

This clone was detected only once. J is TRBJ1-2 and V is TRBV19, with D unresolved. V lost 1 base and J 4 bases, leaving 7 bases between the germline ends. The CDR3 is 13 residues long. CDR1 and CDR2 from the germline V gene are LNHDA and SQIVND (reference sequence). As DNA, the CDR3 is TGTGCCAGTAGTATAGCTCCGGGCTATGGCTACACCTTC. This translates into CASSIAPGYGYTF.

The V call is TRBV6-1, the J call TRBJ2-7, with D perhaps TRBD1 (5 bases). The CDR3 loop spans 13 amino acids. V gave up 2 bases and J gave up 8 bases, with 13 bases separating them. Germline CDR1 reads MNHNS; CDR2 reads SASEGT. The CDR3: CASSEIEQEKQYF. In nucleotides, the CDR3 is TGTGCCAGCAGTGAAATAGAACAGGAAAAGCAGTACTTC.

On this clone: The junction does not match germline at one end; this may be a read error. V is TRBV7-2 and J is TRBJ1-1; D unclear. Germline assignment: CDR1 SGHTA and CDR2 FQGNSA. This CDR3 spans 14 amino acids. CDR3 in DNA: TGTGCCAGCAGCCTGCTCACTAGGAACAATGAAGCTTTCTTT. It translates to CASSLLTRNNEAFF.

The chain links TRBV7-3 to TRBJ1-2; D call uncertain. The CDR3 runs to 13 residues. Germline lookup yields CDR1 SGHTA and CDR2 FQGTGA. V lost 4 bases and J 2 bases, leaving 8 bases between the germline ends. The CDR3 region is CASSSFPNYGYTF. The CDR3 nucleotides read TGTGCCAGCAGCTCCTTTCCCAACTATGGCTACACCTTC.